Following are 3 T cell receptor beta chains from one sample sequenced in a study of response to subunit inactivated influenza vaccine. One entry per CDR3 protein results from TCRdb running MiXCR on the RT-PCR reads. The sample lists hundreds of thousands of distinct CDR3 sequences; around 18% were seen once. The material sequenced was PBMCs from blood, taken roughly 5 days after vaccination. Source of these receptors: a man aged 45 to 65 who received an inactivated influenza vaccine.

V gene TRBV10-3 combines with J gene TRBJ2-1, with 8 bases lining up with TRBD2. Germline V gene data show CDR1 as ENHRY and CDR2 as SYGVKD. V was pared by 2 bases and J by 7 bases, with 7 bases of the junction left unmatched. This CDR3 is built from 15 residues. The CDR3 spells CAISEGAGRANEQFF. The DNA of the CDR3 is TGTGCCATCAGTGAGGGGGCCGGGAGGGCTAATGAGCAGTTCTTC.

The chain joins TRBV7-8 to TRBJ2-3; 8 bases agree with TRBD2. The germline V gene has CDR1 SGHVS and CDR2 FQNEAQ. The CDR3 extends over 15 amino acids. V lost 5 bases to trimming and J lost 5 bases; unmatched junction nucleotides: 9. The CDR3 sequence: CASSRDAGGQDTQYF. The CDR3 region has the DNA TGTGCCAGCAGCAGAGACGCGGGGGGCCAAGATACGCAGTATTTT.

This clonotype showed up many times. The chain couples TRBV10-3 to TRBJ2-1; TRBD1 aligns across 7 bases. CDR1 and CDR2 from the germline V gene are ENHRY and SYGVKD. CDR3 length: 13 amino acids. Trimming cost V 6 bases and J 5 bases; bases outside gene matches: 4. This CDR3 reads CAIRGTEDNEQFF. The CDR3 nucleotides are TGTGCCATCAGGGGGACAGAAGACAATGAGCAGTTCTTC.